What follows are 27 T cell receptor beta chains derived from one specimen sequenced in a study of regulatory T cells in long-lasting Graves disease. The time point is: newly diagnosed GD, antithyroid drugs for less than 3 months. Scientists built the TCR library using RNA that was extracted from PBMCs. For TCR beta, libraries came from iRepertoire HTBI primers and Arm-PCR of CDR3 regions. MiXCR, applied by TCRdb to the multiplex PCR reads, yields one record per CDR3 protein. The sample has about 200,000 distinct CDR3 sequences, around 20% seen once. These records were also assigned to another study, of T cells in Graves' hyperthyroidism and ophthalmopathy.

The sample was peripheral blood mononuclear cells (PBMCs), taken at new diagnosis, from a patient treated with antithyroid drugs. The source of these receptors is a woman aged 30 to 39 with Graves disease.

This clonotype has at least ten counts. The chain combines TRBV30 with TRBJ2-5, with TRBD1 matching over 8 bases. The germline V gene encodes CDR1 GTSNPN and CDR2 SVGIG (reference sequence). The J segment lost 5 bases and the V segment lost 5 bases, leaving 19 bases of the junction unmatched. The CDR3 extends over 17 amino acids. The CDR3 coding sequence is TGTGCCTGGGGGCAGAACAGGGGGTATACTTCGGACGAGACCCAGTACTTC. Translated, it gives CAWGQNRGYTSDETQYF.

This clonotype showed up many times. The J gene is TRBJ1-1, the V gene TRBV7-8; 8 nucleotides match TRBD1. The V segment lost 5 bases and the J segment 1 base; nucleotides outside the gene matches: 6. Germline V CDR1 and CDR2: SGHVS, FQNEAQ. The CDR3 extends over 15 amino acids. In nucleotides, the CDR3 is TGTGCCAGCAGCACTCGGACAGGGCAGAACACTGAAGCTTTCTTT. As protein: CASSTRTGQNTEAFF.

This clonotype appeared a few times. A much larger clone is a single base away; this may be a read error. The chain has TRBV29-1 and TRBJ2-2, with D uncertain. The germline V gene encodes CDR1 SQVTM and CDR2 ANQGSEA. The germline V and J ends were trimmed by 4 bases and 6 bases, with 3 bases remaining between them. The CDR3 contains 10 residues. The DNA of the CDR3 is TGCAGCGTTGGACCCGGGGAGCTGTTTTTT. As protein: CSVGPGELFF.

With regard to this clonotype: Only one base separates this from a far larger clonotype, so it likely reflects a read error. In DNA, the CDR3 is TGTGCCAGCAGCTTAGGGACGGGAGGCTTCAGCTCCTACGAGCGGTACTTC. As protein: CASSLGTGGFSSYERYF. The chain joins TRBV11-2 to TRBJ2-3, with 7 bases aligning to TRBD2. The CDR3 spans 17 residues. Germline CDR1 reads SGHAT; CDR2 reads FQNNGV.

In this sample, this clonotype turned up many times. CDR3 region: CSARTGASQETQYF. The CDR3 nucleotides are TGCAGTGCTCGGACAGGGGCTTCCCAAGAGACCCAGTACTTC. The V and J genes are TRBV20-1 and TRBJ2-5, with 9 bases that match TRBD1. With 5 bases clipped from V and 1 base from J, the junction kept 5 bases outside the gene matches. Germline CDR1 reads DFQATT; CDR2 reads SNEGSKA (reference sequence). This CDR3 is 14 amino acids long.

The chain is built from TRBV6-1 and TRBJ1-3; TRBD1 matches at 7 bases. CDR1 is MNHNS and CDR2 is SASEGT in the germline V gene. V shed 8 bases and J 7 bases; nucleotides not matched to a gene: 8. This CDR3 is built from 13 residues. This chain's CDR3 is CASSDRQGNTIYF. The CDR3 bases are TGTGCCAGCTCTGACCGACAGGGCAACACCATATATTTT.

This clonotype was detected many times. This chain uses TRBV20-1 with TRBJ1-1, with D unclear. The CDR3 consists of 10 residues. Trimming took off 4 bases at V and 2 bases at J, with 2 bases between the two ends. Germline V gene sequence: CDR1 DFQATT, CDR2 SNEGSKA (reference sequence). The CDR3 DNA follows: TGCAGTGCTATAAACACTGAAGCTTTCTTT. Translated: CSAINTEAFF.

This clonotype has a count of ten or more. This chain joins TRBV6-1 and TRBJ1-5; a possible D gene is TRBD1 (5 bases). The CDR3 spans 16 residues. The V gene lost 6 bases and the J gene lost 1 base, with 16 bases spanning the gap. Germline loops: CDR1 MNHNS, CDR2 SASEGT. The CDR3 DNA follows: TGTGCCAGCAGACCTCAGGGAGGGGACAGCAATCAGCCCCAGCATTTT. It encodes CASRPQGGDSNQPQHF.

This clonotype was counted ten times or more. V usage is TRBV2 and J usage is TRBJ2-3, with 10 positions matching TRBD2. This CDR3 region has 15 residues. The germline V gene has CDR1 SNHLY and CDR2 FYNNEI. V trimming: 3 bases; J trimming: 3 bases; junction bases outside the gene matches: 3. CDR3 nucleotide sequence: TGTGCCAGCAGTGATCTAGCGGGAGATACAGATACGCAGTATTTT. Its protein is CASSDLAGDTDTQYF.

This clonotype was counted many times. The chain recombines TRBV2 with TRBJ1-4, with D perhaps TRBD1 (6 bases). Germline CDR1 is SNHLY and CDR2 is FYNNEI. The CDR3 sequence is 16 residues long. V dropped 6 bases and J dropped 3 bases, with 17 bases sitting between them. CDR3 residues: CASRLTGGWSNEKLFF. The CDR3, as DNA: TGTGCCAGCAGGTTGACAGGAGGGTGGTCTAATGAAAAACTGTTTTTT.

This clonotype was observed many times. This chain joins TRBV4-1 and TRBJ1-1, with D perhaps matching TRBD1 (5 bases). Germline assignment: CDR1 MGHRA and CDR2 YSYEKL. The CDR3 runs to 15 residues. Between the trimmed V and J ends, which lost 0 bases and 4 bases, there was a span of 12 bases. CDR3 sequence reads: CASSQDAGGFTEAFF. The CDR3, as DNA: TGCGCCAGCAGCCAAGATGCGGGGGGGTTCACTGAAGCTTTCTTT.

This clonotype was counted many times. J is TRBJ1-2 and V is TRBV6-5; D is unresolved. The CDR3 has 14 residues. Germline V lookup: CDR1 MNHEY, CDR2 SVGAGI. Trimming left V 0 bases short and J 4 bases short, with 9 bases between. CDR3 sequence: CASSYSTDTYGYTF. As DNA, the CDR3 is TGTGCCAGCAGTTACTCGACCGACACCTATGGCTACACCTTC.

This clonotype was seen at least ten times. The chain uses TRBV28 and TRBJ1-3; D is undetermined. The CDR3 sequence is 11 residues long. CDR1 is MDHEN, CDR2 SYDVKM, per germline. The V gene lost 5 bases and the J gene lost 4 bases, with 3 bases spanning the gap. CDR3 DNA sequence: TGTGCCAGCAGTCCGGGAAACACCATATATTTT. It codes for CASSPGNTIYF.

The table lists this clonotype with a few counts. This may be a read error: a much more frequent sequence differs by one nucleotide. The chain carries TRBV20-1 and TRBJ2-2; D is possibly TRBD2 (6 bases). Germline V gene data show CDR1 as DFQATT and CDR2 as SNEGSKA (reference sequence). There are 14 residues in the CDR3. The V end lost 3 bases, the J end lost 4 bases, and 12 bases lay between the germline ends. The CDR3 here is CSASGASVTGELFF. The CDR3 DNA follows: TGCAGTGCTAGTGGGGCTAGCGTCACCGGGGAGCTGTTTTTT.

The rearrangement joins TRBV7-3 to TRBJ2-1, with 7 bases fitting TRBD2. After removal of 1 base from V and 12 bases from J, the junction contained 12 bases not matched to a gene. CDR3 size: 15 residues. Germline CDR1 reads SGHTA; CDR2 reads FQGTGA. The DNA for the CDR3 is TGTGCCAGCAGCTTAAGTGGCGTCGGGGGGTCTCGGCAGTTCTTC. This codes for CASSLSGVGGSRQFF.

This clonotype occurred many times. In DNA form, the CDR3 reads TGTGCCAGCAGCTTAGGGCCATTCGGCGGGGGAGTGGCCAAAAACATTCAGTACTTC. Residues: CASSLGPFGGGVAKNIQYF. The rearrangement joins TRBV7-9 to TRBJ2-4; 7 bases match TRBD2. CDR3 size: 19 residues. Germline V gene lookup returns CDR1 SEHNR and CDR2 FQNEAQ (reference sequence). V lost 1 base and J lost 1; bases outside the gene matches: 13.

As regards this clonotype: A much larger clone is a single base away; this may be a read error. V gene TRBV5-6 combines with J gene TRBJ2-5; TRBD1 is a possible D gene (5 bases). The J call may be incorrect, as the DNA end agrees better with TRBJ2-1. This CDR3 has 14 residues. Germline V CDR1 and CDR2: SGHDT, YYEEEE. CDR3 sequence reads: CANSLPRARNEQFF. In nucleotides, the CDR3 is TGTGCCAACAGCTTACCCAGGGCCAGAAATGAGCAGTTCTTC.

Many counts were recorded for this clonotype. The rearrangement uses TRBV20-1 and TRBJ1-4; D is undetermined. The CDR3 runs to 13 residues. V was shortened by 5 bases and J by 4 bases, with 11 bases between the two germline ends. Germline assignment: CDR1 DFQATT and CDR2 SNEGSKA (reference sequence). DNA of the CDR3: TGCAGTGCTCTCCGGGCCCTTAATGAAAAACTGTTTTTT. It encodes CSALRALNEKLFF.

In this sample, this clonotype turned up many times. The V gene is TRBV5-1, the J gene TRBJ1-1; no clear D. Looked up from germline, CDR1 is SGHRS and CDR2 is YFSETQ. V was shortened by 4 bases and J by 1 base, with 11 bases between the two germline ends. The CDR3 consists of 14 residues. The CDR3 DNA reads as TGCGCCAGCAGCCCAGGAAGCAAGAACACTGAAGCTTTCTTT. The encoded protein is CASSPGSKNTEAFF.

This clonotype was seen at least ten times. The chain is built from TRBV2 and TRBJ2-7; 8 bases match TRBD2. This CDR3 comprises 15 residues. Germline assignment: CDR1 SNHLY and CDR2 FYNNEI. The ends lost 6 bases at V and 3 bases at J; junction bases unmatched: 10. The chain's CDR3 is CASRNRAGAGYEQYF. Here the CDR3 DNA reads TGTGCCAGCAGAAATAGAGCGGGAGCGGGCTACGAGCAGTACTTC.

This clonotype was recorded a few times. V gene TRBV6-1 combines with J gene TRBJ1-3, with a tentative D call TRBD1 (5 bases). Germline CDR1 is MNHNS and CDR2 is SASEGT. This CDR3 is built from 14 residues. V lost 7 bases, J lost 1 base, and 11 bases lay in between. This CDR3 reads CASKNPGSGNTIYF. Here the CDR3 DNA reads TGTGCCAGCAAAAACCCAGGGTCTGGAAACACCATATATTTT.

In its sample, this clonotype was seen many times. The J gene is TRBJ1-1, the V gene TRBV27, with unresolved D. In germline, CDR1 is MNHEY, CDR2 SMNVEV (reference sequence). The V and J ends lost 5 bases and 7 bases respectively, with 17 bases between them. This CDR3 comprises 14 residues. The chain's CDR3 is CASSGPGFRDEAFF. CDR3 DNA: TGTGCCAGCAGTGGCCCGGGGTTTAGGGATGAAGCTTTCTTT.

In its sample, this clonotype was seen many times. This chain links TRBV24-1 with TRBJ2-7, with a tentative D call TRBD1 (6 bases). The germline gives CDR1 KGHDR, CDR2 SFDVKD. The CDR3 has 15 residues. V was trimmed by 2 bases and J by 2 bases, leaving 12 bases between them. The CDR3 coding sequence is TGTGCCACCAGTGATTCCCGCACAGGGCCCTACGAGCAGTACTTC. This gives the protein CATSDSRTGPYEQYF.

This clonotype was found once. The chain is built from TRBV7-2 and TRBJ2-1; 15 bases map to TRBD2. CDR1 is SGHTA, CDR2 FQGNSA, per germline. This CDR3 is built from 16 residues. Germline trimming cut 5 bases from V and 7 bases from J; bases unmatched to any gene: 6. The CDR3 bases are TGTGCCAGCAGCCCAGCGGGACTAGCGGGAGGAAATGAGCAGTTCTTC. This translates into CASSPAGLAGGNEQFF.

The CDR3 spells CASSQVYDTETQYF. The CDR3 nucleotides are TGTGCCAGCAGCCAAGTCTACGACACAGAGACCCAGTACTTC. The chain couples TRBV3-1 to TRBJ2-5; D remains unclear. V dropped 1 base and J dropped 4 bases, with 10 bases sitting between them. The germline CDR1 and CDR2 sequences are LGHDT and YNNKEL (reference sequence). This CDR3 has 14 amino acids.

This chain links TRBV4-1 with TRBJ2-7; D unclear. Trimming took off 5 bases at V and 5 bases at J, with 7 bases between the two ends. The CDR3 runs to 11 residues. Per germline, CDR1 MGHRA and CDR2 YSYEKL. CDR3: CASSLSDEQYF. CDR3 sequence (DNA): TGCGCCAGCAGCTTAAGCGACGAGCAGTACTTC.

This clonotype was detected many times. The chain joins TRBV3-1 to TRBJ1-2; the match to TRBD1 covers 8 bases. CDR1 and CDR2 from the germline V gene are LGHDT and YNNKEL (reference sequence). The ends lost 4 bases at V and 1 base at J; junction bases unmatched: 8. The CDR3 length is 16 residues. CDR3 in DNA: TGTGCCAGCAGCCGCCACTTTGGACAGGGTAACTATGGCTACACCTTC. Protein product: CASSRHFGQGNYGYTF.